The present entry profiles one TCR beta chain with its context. Its antigen is currently unknown. Other DNA sequences of this sample code for an identical CDR3. CDR3 size: 14 residues. The V segment lost 5 bases and the J segment 0 bases; nucleotides outside the gene matches: 3. Germline-derived CDR1 and CDR2 are SGHNT and YENEEA. 60 Vbeta and 13 Jbeta primers were used in PCR. Produced via immunoSEQ multiplex PCR; TCRdb's table is partial and in-frame only. The sample has more than 140,000 clones; almost 85% are singletons. This entry comes from a study of cytomegalovirus exposure and HLA in healthy donors. Study-wide context: Clustering assigned 70% to 90% of the approximately 400 genotyped donors to the Caucasian-associated ancestry cluster.

Study-wide results and caveats: Exclusion applied to some V segments, including TRBV6-2 and TRBV6-3, as they were indistinguishable. HLA allele associations emerged for 17,000 or so TCR beta sequences in a later analysis, at 0.05 false discovery rate.

The V and J genes are TRBV11-3 and TRBJ1-1, with 7 bases matching TRBD1. The sequence derives from a woman in her forties in good health and CMV-seronegative. Sequenced sample: PBMCs. In nucleotides, the CDR3 is TGTGCCAGCAGCCCTGACAGGGTGAACACTGAAGCTTTCTTT. Protein sequence: CASSPDRVNTEAFF.